Listed here are 7 T cell receptor beta chains from one sample, sequenced in a study of blood T cell repertoires in COVID-19. Measured with immunoSEQ multiplex PCR; TCRdb has only the in-frame clones, and not every one. The data show 380,000 or so clones, with 75% to 90% seen just once and roughly 7.2% held by the top ten. The specimen was peripheral blood. The receptors derive from a woman aged 55-70 years with COVID-19, enrolled during active disease.

The chain couples TRBV6-1 to TRBJ2-4; 10 bases are shared with TRBD1. The CDR3 runs 16 residues. The germline CDR1 and CDR2 sequences are MNHNS and SASEGT. V shed 3 bases, J shed 16 bases, and the junction held 18 bases outside the gene matches. For the CDR3, the DNA is TGTGCCAGCAGTGATCCGCTTGCCGTGACAGGGGGCAAAATTTACTTC. Its translation: CASSDPLAVTGGKIYF.

This clone was recorded a few times. V gene TRBV7-9 combines with J gene TRBJ2-5; a weak D match, TRBD1 (6 bases). Per germline, CDR1 SEHNR and CDR2 FQNEAQ (reference sequence). Trimming stripped 5 bases from V and 2 bases from J, with 12 bases between. CDR3 length: 14 amino acids. The DNA of the CDR3 is TGTGCCAGCAGCCCGCAGGGGTTGCAAGAGACCCAGTACTTC. Its protein product is CASSPQGLQETQYF.

V usage is TRBV7-9 and J usage is TRBJ2-4; maybe TRBD1 (6 bases). Trimming took off 3 bases at V and 4 bases at J, with 10 bases between the two ends. CDR1 and CDR2 from the germline V gene are SEHNR and FQNEAQ (reference sequence). The CDR3 consists of 14 residues. CDR3: CASSFAGQKNIQYF. CDR3 DNA sequence: TGTGCCAGCAGCTTCGCCGGACAGAAAAACATTCAGTACTTC.

The rearrangement uses TRBV7-2 and TRBJ1-2, with D perhaps matching TRBD1 (5 bases). This CDR3 comprises 14 residues. Germline V CDR1 and CDR2: SGHTA, FQGNSA. Trimming left V 5 bases short and J 3 bases short, with 13 bases between. The chain's CDR3 is CASSPRVSHYGYTF. For the CDR3, the DNA is TGTGCCAGCAGCCCCAGGGTTTCTCACTATGGCTACACCTTC.

V is TRBV7-9 and J is TRBJ2-1; 13 bases align to TRBD2. CDR1 and CDR2 from the germline V gene are SEHNR and FQNEAQ (reference sequence). The V and J ends lost 5 bases and 2 bases, in that order; junction bases with no gene match: 9. The CDR3 is 18 amino acids. CDR3 coding DNA: TGTGCCAGCAGCCCAGGGGGACTAGCGGGGAGTACCTACAATGAGCAGTTCTTC. Protein sequence: CASSPGGLAGSTYNEQFF.

The chain joins TRBV5-1 to TRBJ2-3, with 11 bases identical to TRBD2. This CDR3 region has 18 residues. J gave up 2 bases and V 0 bases, and 8 bases lay outside the gene matches. Germline V gene sequence: CDR1 SGHRS, CDR2 YFSETQ. Here the CDR3 DNA reads TGCGCCAGCAGCTTGGCCCCTAGCGGGGGGACGATCACAGATACGCAGTATTTT. This gives the protein CASSLAPSGGTITDTQYF.

The chain has TRBV6-5 and TRBJ2-7; 11 bases are a match to TRBD2. Germline lookup yields CDR1 MNHEY and CDR2 SVGAGI. The CDR3 has 15 residues. Trimming removed 6 bases from V and 4 bases from J; junction bases left unmatched: 8. The CDR3: CASRGVAGGRYEQYF. CDR3 sequence (DNA): TGTGCCAGCAGAGGAGTAGCGGGGGGGCGATACGAGCAGTACTTC.